Below are 3 T cell receptor beta chains sequenced from a single sample in a study of blood T cells in healthy people across ages. Combining a sample-barcoded 5' primer with a J-beta primer mix, a second PCR ran for roughly 7 to 12 cycles. One entry per CDR3 protein results from TCRdb running MiXCR on the 5' RACE reads. Here the sample spans more than 1,000,000 distinct CDR3 sequences, under 30% being singletons. These same data were also listed under a study on T cells of mothers and their children.

Sequences were obtained from blood. Receptor source: a girl between 2 and 10 years old in good health.

This clonotype has only a few counts. The rearrangement joins TRBV29-1 to TRBJ2-5; D is uncertain. Trimming removed 6 bases at V and 0 bases at J, with 11 bases between. The germline V gene has CDR1 SQVTM and CDR2 ANQGSEA. This CDR3 has 13 amino acids. DNA for the CDR3: TGCAGCGTGCGTCGGACGTACCAAGAGACCCAGTACTTC. As protein: CSVRRTYQETQYF.

This clonotype occurred a few times. This chain uses TRBV7-9 with TRBJ2-7; D unclear. V was pared by 4 bases and J by 6 bases, with 16 bases between. The CDR3 has 14 residues. CDR1 is SEHNR, CDR2 FQNEAQ, per germline (reference sequence). Here the CDR3 reads CASSSVPGSREQYF. CDR3 bases: TGTGCCAGCAGCTCGGTCCCCGGGTCGCGCGAGCAGTACTTC. The full variable domain, rest sourced from reference TRBV7-9 and TRBJ2-7, is DTGVSQNPRHKITKRGQNVTFRCDPISEHNRLYWYRQTLGQGPEFLTYFQNEAQLEKSRLLSDRFSAERPKGSFSTLEIQRTEQGDSAMYLCASSSVPGSREQYFGPGTRLTVT.

This clonotype was seen only a few times. V gene TRBV4-1 combines with J gene TRBJ2-2; weak D call: TRBD2 (6 bases). This CDR3 contains 14 residues. CDR1 is MGHRA, CDR2 YSYEKL, per germline. V was cut by 3 bases and J by 3 bases, with 8 bases left in between. This chain's CDR3 is CASSQGLHTGELFF. The CDR3 nucleotides are TGCGCCAGCAGCCAGGGACTCCACACCGGGGAGCTGTTTTTT.